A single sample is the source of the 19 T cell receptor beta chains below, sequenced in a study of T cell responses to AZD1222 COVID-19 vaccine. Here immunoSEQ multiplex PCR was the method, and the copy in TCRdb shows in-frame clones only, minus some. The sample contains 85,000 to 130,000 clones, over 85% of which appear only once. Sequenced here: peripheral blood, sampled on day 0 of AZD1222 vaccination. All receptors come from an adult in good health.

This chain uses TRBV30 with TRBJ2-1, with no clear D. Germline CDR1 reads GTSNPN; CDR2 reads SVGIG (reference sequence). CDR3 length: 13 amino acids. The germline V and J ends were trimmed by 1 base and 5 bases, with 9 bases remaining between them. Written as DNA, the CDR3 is TGTGCCTGGAGTGGGGGTGGGGACAATGAGCAGTTCTTC. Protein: CAWSGGGDNEQFF.

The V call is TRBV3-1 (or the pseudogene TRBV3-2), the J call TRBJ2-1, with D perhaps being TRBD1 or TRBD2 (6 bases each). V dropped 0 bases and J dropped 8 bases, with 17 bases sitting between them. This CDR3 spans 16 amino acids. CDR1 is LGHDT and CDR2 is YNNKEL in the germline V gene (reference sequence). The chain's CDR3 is CASSQEGGRGSYEQFF. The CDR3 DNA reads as TGTGCCAGCAGCCAAGAGGGGGGTAGGGGGAGCTATGAGCAGTTCTTC.

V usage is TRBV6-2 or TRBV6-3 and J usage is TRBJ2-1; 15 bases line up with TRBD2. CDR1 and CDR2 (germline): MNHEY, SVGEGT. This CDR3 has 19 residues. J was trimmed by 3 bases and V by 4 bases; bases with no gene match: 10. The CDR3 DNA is TGTGCCAGCAGTTCGGACCCCGGGACTAGCGGGAGGAACTACAATGAGCAGTTCTTC. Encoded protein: CASSSDPGTSGRNYNEQFF.

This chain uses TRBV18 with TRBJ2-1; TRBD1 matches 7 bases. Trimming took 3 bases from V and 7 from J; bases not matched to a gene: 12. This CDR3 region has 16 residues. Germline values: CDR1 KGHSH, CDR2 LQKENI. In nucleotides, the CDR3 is TGTGCCAGCTCACCGTCGGTGGTAGCGACAGGGAATGAGCAGTTCTTC. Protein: CASSPSVVATGNEQFF.

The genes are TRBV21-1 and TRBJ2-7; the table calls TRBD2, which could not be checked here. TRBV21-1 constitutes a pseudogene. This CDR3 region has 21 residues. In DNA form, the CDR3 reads TGTGCCAGCAGCAAAGCGTTAAAAGGGACTAGCGGGAGAGAGATTACCTACGAGCAGTACTTC. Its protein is CASSKALKGTSGREITYEQYF.

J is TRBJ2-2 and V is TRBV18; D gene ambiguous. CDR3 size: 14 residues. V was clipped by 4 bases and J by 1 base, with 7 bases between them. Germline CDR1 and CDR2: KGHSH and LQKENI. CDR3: CASSQDLNTGELFF. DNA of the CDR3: TGTGCCAGCTCACAAGACCTGAACACCGGGGAGCTGTTTTTT. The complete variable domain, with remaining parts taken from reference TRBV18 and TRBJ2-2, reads NAGVMQNPRHLVRRRGQEARLRCSPMKGHSHVYWYRQLPEEGLKFMVYLQKENIIDESGMPKERFSAEFPKEGPSILRIQQVVRGDSAAYFCASSQDLNTGELFFGEGSRLTVL.

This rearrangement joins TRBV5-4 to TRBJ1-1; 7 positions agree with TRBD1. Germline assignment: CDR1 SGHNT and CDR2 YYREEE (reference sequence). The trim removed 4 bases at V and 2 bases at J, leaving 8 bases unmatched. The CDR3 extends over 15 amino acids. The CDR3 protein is CASSRQTGRNTEAFF. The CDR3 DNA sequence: TGTGCCAGCAGCCGTCAGACAGGGCGAAACACTGAAGCTTTCTTT.

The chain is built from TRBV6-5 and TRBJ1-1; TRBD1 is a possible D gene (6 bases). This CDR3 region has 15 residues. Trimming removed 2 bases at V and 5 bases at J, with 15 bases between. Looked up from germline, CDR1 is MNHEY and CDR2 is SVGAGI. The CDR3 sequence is CASSYGGGRKTEAFF. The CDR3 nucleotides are TGTGCCAGCAGTTACGGGGGGGGGCGAAAAACTGAAGCTTTCTTT.

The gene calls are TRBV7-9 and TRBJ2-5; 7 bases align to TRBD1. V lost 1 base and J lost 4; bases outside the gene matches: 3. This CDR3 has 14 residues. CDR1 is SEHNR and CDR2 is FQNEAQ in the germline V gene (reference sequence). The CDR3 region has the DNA TGTGCCAGCAGCTTAGGGGCAGGGGGAGAGACCCAGTACTTC. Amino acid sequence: CASSLGAGGETQYF.

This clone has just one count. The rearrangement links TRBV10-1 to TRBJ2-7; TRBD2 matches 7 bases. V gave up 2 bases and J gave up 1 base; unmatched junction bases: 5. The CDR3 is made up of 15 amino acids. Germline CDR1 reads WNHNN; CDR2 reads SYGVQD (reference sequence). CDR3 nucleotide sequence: TGCGCCAGCAGTGAGGGCGGTAGCGGGTCCTACGAGCAGTACTTC. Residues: CASSEGGSGSYEQYF.

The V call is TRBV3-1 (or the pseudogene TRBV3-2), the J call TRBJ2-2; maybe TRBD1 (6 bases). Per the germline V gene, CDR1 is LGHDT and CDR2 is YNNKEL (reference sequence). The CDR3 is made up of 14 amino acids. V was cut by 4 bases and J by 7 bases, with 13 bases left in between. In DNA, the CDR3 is TGTGCCAGCAGCCTGGACAGTCGAAGCGGGGAGCTGTTTTTT. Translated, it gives CASSLDSRSGELFF.

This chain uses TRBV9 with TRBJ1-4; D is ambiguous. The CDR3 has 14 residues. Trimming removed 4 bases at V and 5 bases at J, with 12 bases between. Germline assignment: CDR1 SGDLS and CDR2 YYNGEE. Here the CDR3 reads CASSPSGGNEKLFF. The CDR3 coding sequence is TGTGCCAGCAGCCCCTCGGGAGGAAATGAAAAACTGTTTTTT.

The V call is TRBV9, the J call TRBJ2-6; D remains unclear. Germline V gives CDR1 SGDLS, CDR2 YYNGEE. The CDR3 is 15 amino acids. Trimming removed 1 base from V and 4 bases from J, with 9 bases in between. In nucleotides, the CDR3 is TGTGCCAGCAGCGTAAAGTCCCGAGGGGCCAACGTCCTGACTTTC. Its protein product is CASSVKSRGANVLTF. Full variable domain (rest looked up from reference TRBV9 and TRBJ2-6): DSGVTQTPKHLITATGQRVTLRCSPRSGDLSVYWYQQSLDQGLQFLIQYYNGEERAKGNILERFSAQQFPDLHSELNLSSLELGDSALYFCASSVKSRGANVLTFGAGSRLTVL.

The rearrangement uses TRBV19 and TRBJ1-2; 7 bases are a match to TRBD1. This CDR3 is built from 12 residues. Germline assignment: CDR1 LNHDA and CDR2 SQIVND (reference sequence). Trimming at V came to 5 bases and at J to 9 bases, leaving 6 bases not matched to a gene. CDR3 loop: CASSPRQGRYTF. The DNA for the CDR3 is TGTGCCAGTAGTCCCAGACAGGGCCGCTACACCTTC. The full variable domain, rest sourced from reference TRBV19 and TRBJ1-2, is DGGITQSPKYLFRKEGQNVTLSCEQNLNHDAMYWYRQDPGQGLRLIYYSQIVNDFQKGDIAEGYSVSREKKESFPLTVTSAQKNPTAFYLCASSPRQGRYTFGSGTRLTVV.

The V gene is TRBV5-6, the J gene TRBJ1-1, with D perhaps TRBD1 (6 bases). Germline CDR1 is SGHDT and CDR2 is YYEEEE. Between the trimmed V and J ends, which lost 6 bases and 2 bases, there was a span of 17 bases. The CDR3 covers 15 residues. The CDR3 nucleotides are TGTGCCAGCACCCCACTGGACAGACAAAACACTGAAGCTTTCTTT. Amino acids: CASTPLDRQNTEAFF.

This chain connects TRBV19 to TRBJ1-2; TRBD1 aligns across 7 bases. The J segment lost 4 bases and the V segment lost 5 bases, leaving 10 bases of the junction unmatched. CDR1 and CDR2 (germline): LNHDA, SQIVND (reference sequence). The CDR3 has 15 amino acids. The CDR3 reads CASSGSRDSIYGYTF. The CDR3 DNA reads TGTGCCAGTAGTGGGAGCCGGGACAGTATCTATGGCTACACCTTC.

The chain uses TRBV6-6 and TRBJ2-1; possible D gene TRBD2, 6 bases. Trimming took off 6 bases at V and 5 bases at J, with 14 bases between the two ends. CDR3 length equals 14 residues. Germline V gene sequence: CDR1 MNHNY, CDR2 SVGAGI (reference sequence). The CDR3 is CASSLGLSHNEQFF. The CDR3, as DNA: TGTGCCAGCAGCCTGGGACTCTCTCACAATGAGCAGTTCTTC.

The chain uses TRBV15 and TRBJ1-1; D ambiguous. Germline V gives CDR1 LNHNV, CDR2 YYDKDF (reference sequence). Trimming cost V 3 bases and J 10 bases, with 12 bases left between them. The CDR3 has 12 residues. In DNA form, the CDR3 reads TGTGCCACCAGCAGGGGGTATTTGGGAGCTTTCTTT. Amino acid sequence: CATSRGYLGAFF. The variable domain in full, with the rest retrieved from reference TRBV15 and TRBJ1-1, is DAMVIQNPRYQVTQFGKPVTLSCSQTLNHNVMYWYQQKSSQAPKLLFHYYDKDFNNEADTPDNFQSRRPNTSFCFLDIRSPGLGDTAMYLCATSRGYLGAFFGQGTRLTVV.

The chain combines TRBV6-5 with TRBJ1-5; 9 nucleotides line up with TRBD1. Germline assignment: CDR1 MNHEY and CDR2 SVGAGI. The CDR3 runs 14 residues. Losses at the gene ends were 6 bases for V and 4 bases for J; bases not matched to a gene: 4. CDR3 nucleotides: TGTGCCAGCAGGCGGACAGGGGATAATCAGCCCCAGCATTTT. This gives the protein CASRRTGDNQPQHF.